This TCR beta chain was captured by sequencing in a study of molecular identifiers for immune sequencing clone quantification. The study, taken as a whole, reports: Clonotypes topping 20 RNA copies carried over 97% of effector molecules but under 1% of naive ones.

TCRdb recomputed calls from the PCR reads with MiXCR, one row per CDR3 protein. The data contain a few hundred thousand distinct CDR3 sequences, less than 30% of them singletons. A CD8+CD4-CCR7+CD45RA+ gate was used to sort naive CD8 T cells. There are many counts of this clonotype. Its cognate antigen is unknown. Sequencing was done on a sample of naive CD8+ T cells from blood, with Jurkat cell RNA spiked in. Subset noted: FACS-sorted CD8+CD4-CCR7+CD45RA+ naive T cells. The source of this sequence is a human donor in good health. Some libraries in this study had Jurkat cell RNA spiked in.

CDR3 nucleotides: TGTGCCAGCAGCCGTGACAACTTTCCAGAGACCCAGTACTTC. It specifies CASSRDNFPETQYF. The V gene is TRBV7-9, the J gene TRBJ2-5, with D uncertain. The V end was cut by 5 bases, the J end by 4 bases, with 14 bases between. Germline CDR1 reads SEHNR; CDR2 reads FQNEAQ (reference sequence). The CDR3 length is 14 residues.